The 12 T cell receptor beta chains given below trace back to one sample, sequenced in a study of blood T cell repertoires in COVID-19. Produced via immunoSEQ multiplex PCR; TCRdb's table is partial and in-frame only. Of 75,000 to 95,000 clones listed, around nine tenths are singletons. Material: peripheral blood. Source of these receptors: a woman aged 60-70 years with COVID-19, enrolled during active disease.

The genes are TRBV6-2 or TRBV6-3 and TRBJ1-2; D remains ambiguous. V lost 2 bases, J lost 4 bases, and 17 bases lay in between. The CDR3 totals 16 residues. Germline V lookup: CDR1 MNHEY, CDR2 SVGEGT. Here the CDR3 DNA reads TGTGCCAGCAGTTACCCTAGGTCCTATCTGGGCTATGGCTACACCTTC. Protein product: CASSYPRSYLGYGYTF.

This clone was counted between two and nine times. The chain recombines TRBV11-1 with TRBJ2-5; D remains ambiguous. V was cut by 2 bases and J by 5 bases, with 3 bases left in between. In germline, CDR1 is SGHAT, CDR2 FQDESV (reference sequence). The CDR3 runs to 11 residues. The CDR3 loop reads CASSLSETQYF. CDR3 DNA: TGTGCCAGCAGCTTATCTGAGACCCAGTACTTC.

V gene TRBV7-9 combines with J gene TRBJ2-1, with D tentatively TRBD2 (5 bases). CDR1 and CDR2 from the germline V gene are SEHNR and FQNEAQ (reference sequence). Between the trimmed V and J ends, which lost 1 base and 1 base, there was a span of 8 bases. The CDR3 extends over 15 amino acids. CDR3 DNA sequence: TGTGCCAGCAGCTTAGAGGGCGGGTCCTACAATGAGCAGTTCTTC. Its translation: CASSLEGGSYNEQFF.

The DNA of the CDR3 is TGCGCCAGCAGCTTGGCTTACAGGTCAATGGCACCCCTCCACTTT. This encodes CASSLAYRSMAPLHF. The gene calls are TRBV5-1 and TRBJ1-6; D is perhaps TRBD1 (5 bases). Germline CDR1 reads SGHRS; CDR2 reads YFSETQ. The CDR3 length is 15 residues. V was cut by 0 bases and J by 11 bases, with 15 bases left in between.

The chain joins TRBV6-5 to TRBJ1-6; maybe TRBD1 (6 bases). In germline, CDR1 is MNHEY, CDR2 SVGAGI. Deletions cut 8 bases from V and 10 bases from J, with 15 bases between. The CDR3 length is 13 residues. CDR3 coding DNA: TGTGCCAGCGGACAGATTCGGGACTCACCCCTCCACTTT. It specifies CASGQIRDSPLHF.

The rearrangement links TRBV11-2 to TRBJ2-5; possibly TRBD2 for D (6 bases). Germline-derived CDR1 and CDR2 are SGHAT and FQNNGV. This CDR3 region has 14 residues. V gave up 0 bases and J gave up 4 bases, with 9 bases separating them. This chain's CDR3 is CASSLELAGETQYF. For the CDR3, the DNA is TGTGCCAGCAGCTTAGAACTAGCAGGAGAGACCCAGTACTTC.

V and J are TRBV7-2 and TRBJ1-2; the match to TRBD1 covers 7 bases. The CDR3 contains 14 residues. Germline assignment: CDR1 SGHTA and CDR2 FQGNSA. The junction had 5 bases not matched to a gene; V was cut back by 3 bases and J by 4 bases. In nucleotides, the CDR3 is TGTGCCAGCAGCTTGTCGGCAGGGGGCTATGGCTACACCTTC. It encodes CASSLSAGGYGYTF.

This clone was seen a handful of times. J is TRBJ2-7 and V is TRBV6-5, with TRBD1 identical over 11 bases. The V gene end was trimmed by 7 bases and the J gene end by 2 bases; junction bases not matched to a gene: 4. Germline-derived CDR1 and CDR2 are MNHEY and SVGAGI. The CDR3 length is 14 residues. The chain's CDR3 is CASTRTGGAYEQYF. CDR3 DNA sequence: TGTGCCAGCACCCGGACAGGGGGCGCCTACGAGCAGTACTTC.

V is TRBV11-2 and J is TRBJ2-3; 10 bases line up with TRBD2. With V trimmed by 5 bases and J by 4 bases, 6 bases remained unmatched. CDR1 is SGHAT, CDR2 FQNNGV, per germline. The CDR3 is 15 residues long. CDR3 bases: TGTGCCAGCAGCGCCAGCGGGGGGGCCGCAGATACGCAGTATTTT. Translation: CASSASGGAADTQYF. Drawing the rest from reference TRBV11-2 and TRBJ2-3, the complete variable domain is EAGVAQSPRYKIIEKRQSVAFWCNPISGHATLYWYQQILGQGPKLLIQFQNNGVVDDSQLPKDRFSAERLKGVDSTLKIQPAKLEDSAVYLCASSASGGAADTQYFGPGTRLTVL.

The chain links TRBV21-1 to TRBJ2-6; whether TRBD2, the table's D call, matches the DNA was not checked. TRBV21-1 represents a pseudogene. The CDR3 consists of 16 residues. CDR3 DNA sequence: TGTGCCAGCAGCAGGAGGGACGGTCCTGGGGCCAACGTCCTGACTTTC. This codes for CASSRRDGPGANVLTF.

The chain has TRBV11-2 and TRBJ1-1; D gene uncertain. V lost 5 bases and J lost 2, with 12 bases in between. The CDR3 has 14 amino acids. Germline CDR1 is SGHAT and CDR2 is FQNNGV. For the CDR3, the DNA is TGTGCCAGCAGCCGCTGGCGGGTTAACACTGAAGCTTTCTTT. Protein product: CASSRWRVNTEAFF.

The chain employs TRBV19 and TRBJ1-6, with D possibly matching TRBD1 (6 bases). The CDR3 is 15 amino acids. The V and J ends lost 5 bases and 8 bases respectively, with 16 bases between them. Germline CDR1 and CDR2: LNHDA and SQIVND (reference sequence). CDR3 coding DNA: TGTGCCAGTAGTTACAGCGGACAGCTAGATTCACCCCTCCACTTT. Translated: CASSYSGQLDSPLHF.